A selection of T cell receptor beta chains follows, all from one sample in a study of T cell repertoires in cytomegalovirus infection. TCRdb ran MiXCR on the reads and lists one entry per CDR3 protein. The table shows about 600,000 distinct CDR3 sequences, with 20% to 25% occurring only once. The sequencing input was CD8+ T cells from PBMCs. The receptors stem from a human donor in good health (CMV status not recorded). Some clones in this sample may be carry-over from other donors' samples. The CDR3 runs from the conserved cysteine through the conserved F or W. The D gene is left open where the match is weak. Where a row states a size, it is once, few, many or the class of an expanded clone; other rows omit it.

size	V	D	length	J	DNA	CDR3
many	TRBV27	-	17	TRBJ1-2	TGTGCCAGCAGCCGGCACCGGGACCGCTCAAGAGAGGGAGGCTACACCTTC	CASSRHRDRSREGGYTF
few	TRBV12-3/TRBV12-4	-	19	TRBJ2-1	TGTGCCAGCAGATCATTCGCGAACGGGGGTCGGAGCTCCTACAATGAGCAGTTCTTC	CASRSFANGGRSSYNEQFF
few	TRBV7-6	-	12	TRBJ2-3	TGTGCCAGCAGTCCCCCTCCTACTACGCAGTATTTT	CASSPPPTTQYF
once	TRBV2	-	12	TRBJ2-1	TGTGCCAGCGAGGACGCAGGTGATGAGCAGTTCTTC	CASEDAGDEQFF
few	TRBV29-1	-	13	TRBJ1-1	TGCAGCGTTGACTCAGGGAGAGGAACTGAAGCTTTCTTT	CSVDSGRGTEAFF
-	TRBV20-1	-	14	TRBJ2-1	TGCAGTGCTAGGGGGGAGACTAGCTACAATGAGCAGTTCTTC	CSARGETSYNEQFF
-	TRBV19	TRBD1	16	TRBJ2-1	TGTGCCAGTAGTATAGATCGAAGACAGGGGAACTATGAGCAGTTCTTC	CASSIDRRQGNYEQFF
-	TRBV6-5	-	19	TRBJ1-3	TGTGCCAGCAGTTACTCGATCGTCAGGGGAAGCCGCTCTGGAAACACCATATATTTT	CASSYSIVRGSRSGNTIYF
few	TRBV19	-	15	TRBJ1-1	TGTGCCAGTAGTATAGTACGAGGGGCCTCGCCTGAAGCTTTCTTT	CASSIVRGASPEAFF
-	TRBV14	-	18	TRBJ1-1	TGTGCCAGCAGCCCTCTCCCGGACAGTCGGTGGATGAACACTGAAGCTTTCTTT	CASSPLPDSRWMNTEAFF
many	TRBV6-1	-	14	TRBJ2-1	TGTGCCAGCAGTCTCGGACAGACCTACAATGAGCAGTTCTTC	CASSLGQTYNEQFF
-	TRBV13	-	12	TRBJ1-1	TGTGCCACCTGCCGTGGGCGGTCTGAAGCTTTCTTT	CATCRGRSEAFF
-	TRBV28	TRBD2	17	TRBJ2-1	TGTGCCAGCAGTTTAGTTAATAGCGGGGGGATTTCCAATGAGCAGTTCTTC	CASSLVNSGGISNEQFF
few	TRBV9	-	18	TRBJ2-2	TGTGCCAGCAGCACACCCTCGGTCGGTGGACTGAACACCGGGGAGCTGTTTTTT	CASSTPSVGGLNTGELFF
many	TRBV12-3/TRBV12-4	TRBD1	13	TRBJ1-6	TGTGCCAGCAGTGCGACAGGGACTTCACCCCTCCACTTT	CASSATGTSPLHF
many	TRBV27	TRBD2	13	TRBJ2-7	TGTGCCAGCAGGGCTAGCGGAGCCTACGAGCAGTACTTC	CASRASGAYEQYF
-	TRBV7-9	TRBD2	16	TRBJ2-3	TGTGCCAGCAGCTTCGGACTAGCGGGTCTTTTAGATACGCAGTATTTT	CASSFGLAGLLDTQYF
-	TRBV7-6	TRBD1	15	TRBJ1-5	TGTGCCAGCAGCTTAGAGACAGGGCTGGGGCAGCCCCAGCATTTT	CASSLETGLGQPQHF
many	TRBV7-9	-	16	TRBJ2-2	TGTGCCAGCAGCCCTAGTTCAGGGAGGAACACCGGGGAGCTGTTTTTT	CASSPSSGRNTGELFF
many	TRBV27	-	15	TRBJ2-3	TGTGCCAGCAGGCTAACAATCCCGTCCACAGATACGCAGTATTTT	CASRLTIPSTDTQYF